The 21 T cell receptor beta chains presented below share a single source sample, sequenced in a study of identical twins. TCRdb called the 5' RACE reads again in MiXCR, with one record for every CDR3 protein. The sample has about 200,000 distinct CDR3 sequences, over 5.5% seen once. The sample was also linked to a second study, of T cells expressing NK-cell markers.

Sequenced input: CD8+ T cells sorted from blood. The receptors shown here come from a woman in her late teens or twenties in good health.

This clonotype turned up a few times. CDR3 loop: CASSSPFPGRGTYEQYF. CDR3 bases: TGTGCCAGCAGTTCGCCCTTCCCGGGACGGGGGACCTACGAGCAGTACTTC. The chain links TRBV27 to TRBJ2-7; D is possibly TRBD2 (6 bases). V lost 4 bases and J 2 bases, leaving 21 bases between the germline ends. Per germline, CDR1 MNHEY and CDR2 SMNVEV (reference sequence). This CDR3 has 17 residues.

This clonotype was recorded many times. The V and J genes are TRBV2 and TRBJ2-7; 7 positions agree with TRBD1. Trimming at V came to 2 bases and at J to 3 bases, leaving 7 bases not matched to a gene. CDR1 is SNHLY and CDR2 is FYNNEI in the germline V gene. The CDR3 is made up of 15 amino acids. As DNA, the CDR3 is TGTGCCAGCAGTGAACCCCTGGGACAGTTCTACGAGCAGTACTTC. Translating it yields CASSEPLGQFYEQYF.

In this sample, this clonotype turned up a few times. The chain combines TRBV12-3 or TRBV12-4 with TRBJ1-3; D unclear. There are 13 residues in the CDR3. Between the trimmed V and J ends, which lost 6 bases and 5 bases, there was a span of 11 bases. Here the CDR3 reads CASSLGGRNTIYF. Written as DNA, the CDR3 is TGTGCCAGCAGCCTAGGTGGGCGAAACACCATATATTTT.

This clonotype appeared a few times. The gene calls are TRBV7-2 and TRBJ2-7; 7 nucleotides align to TRBD2. Trimming at V came to 1 base and at J to 2 bases, leaving 5 bases not matched to a gene. Germline CDR1 and CDR2: SGHTA and FQGNSA. The CDR3 has 15 amino acids. CDR3 DNA: TGTGCCAGCAGCTTAGAAACTAGCGTAGCCTACGAGCAGTACTTC. Protein: CASSLETSVAYEQYF.

V is TRBV27 and J is TRBJ2-3; the D is unclear. V was shortened by 7 bases and J by 2 bases, with 10 bases between the two germline ends. Germline-derived CDR1 and CDR2 are MNHEY and SMNVEV (reference sequence). The CDR3 consists of 13 residues. CDR3 coding DNA: TGTGCCAGCAAACGCTTATCCACAGATACGCAGTATTTT. Its protein is CASKRLSTDTQYF.

V and J are TRBV24-1 and TRBJ2-1; D possibly uses TRBD1 or TRBD2 (6 bases each). The germline gives CDR1 KGHDR, CDR2 SFDVKD. The CDR3 sequence is 16 residues long. The V gene lost 3 bases and the J gene lost 0 bases, with 11 bases spanning the gap. CDR3 sequence reads: CATSDGGGSSYNEQFF. As DNA, the CDR3 is TGTGCCACCAGTGATGGAGGGGGGAGCTCCTACAATGAGCAGTTCTTC.

This clonotype was counted a few times. The V call is TRBV7-8, the J call TRBJ2-7; 7 bases align to TRBD1. V shed 5 bases and J 6 bases; nucleotides not matched to a gene: 13. Germline CDR1 SGHVS, CDR2 FQNEAQ. The CDR3 length is 15 residues. The CDR3 loop reads CASSLKRQGFIEQYF. The CDR3 DNA reads TGTGCCAGCAGCCTGAAGAGACAGGGATTCATCGAGCAGTACTTC.

This chain links TRBV6-1 with TRBJ2-3; 12 bases line up with TRBD2. The CDR3 runs 16 residues. V gave up 6 bases and J gave up 4 bases; unmatched junction bases: 8. Looked up from germline, CDR1 is MNHNS and CDR2 is SASEGT. This chain's CDR3 is CASRGLAGKVADTQYF. DNA for the CDR3: TGTGCCAGCAGAGGACTAGCGGGGAAGGTGGCAGATACGCAGTATTTT.

This clonotype was observed a handful of times. The chain joins TRBV24-1 to TRBJ2-3, with 13 bases fitting TRBD2. V was clipped by 4 bases and J by 1 base; unmatched bases: 4. Germline V gives CDR1 KGHDR, CDR2 SFDVKD. This CDR3 contains 17 residues. CDR3 residues: CATSELAGGKGTDTQYF. The CDR3 DNA reads TGTGCCACCAGTGAACTAGCGGGGGGGAAGGGCACAGATACGCAGTATTTT.

Many counts were recorded for this clonotype. The J gene is TRBJ1-1, the V gene TRBV6-5, with D maybe TRBD1 (5 bases). In germline, CDR1 is MNHEY, CDR2 SVGAGI. V lost 0 bases to trimming and J lost 1 base, with 6 bases between them. The CDR3 covers 14 residues. Written as DNA, the CDR3 is TGTGCCAGCAGTTACTCGACAGCGAACACTGAAGCTTTCTTT. The encoded protein is CASSYSTANTEAFF.

This clonotype was seen repeatedly, ten times or more. The rearrangement joins TRBV29-1 to TRBJ2-1, with D unresolved. CDR1 and CDR2 (germline): SQVTM, ANQGSEA. The CDR3 runs 15 residues. With 4 bases removed from V and 7 bases from J, the gap between germline ends came to 20 bases. CDR3 in amino acids: CSVVSPNPKENEQFF. The CDR3 DNA reads as TGCAGCGTTGTTTCCCCAAACCCTAAGGAGAATGAGCAGTTCTTC.

The DNA for the CDR3 is TGTGCCAGCCGTTCCCTTATGGGCCCAGCCGCCGAGCAGTACTTC. Translation: CASRSLMGPAAEQYF. The chain employs TRBV27 and TRBJ2-7; D gene ambiguous. Germline lookup yields CDR1 MNHEY and CDR2 SMNVEV (reference sequence). This CDR3 has 15 amino acids. V was trimmed by 8 bases and J by 6 bases, leaving 23 bases between them.

This clonotype was detected many times. The chain combines TRBV12-3 or TRBV12-4 with TRBJ1-1, with 7 bases that match TRBD1. The V and J ends lost 2 bases and 7 bases, in that order; junction bases with no gene match: 4. The CDR3 is 13 amino acids. This CDR3 reads CASSLRQGSEAFF. The CDR3 nucleotides are TGTGCCAGCAGTTTAAGACAGGGAAGTGAAGCTTTCTTT.

The chain uses TRBV27 and TRBJ2-2; a weak D match, TRBD1 (6 bases). V was pared by 8 bases and J by 7 bases, with 17 bases between. Germline-derived CDR1 and CDR2 are MNHEY and SMNVEV (reference sequence). The CDR3 runs to 14 residues. The CDR3 nucleotides read TGTGCCAGCCGAACCGCGGACAGCGGCGGGGAGCTGTTTTTT. Amino acid sequence: CASRTADSGGELFF.

This clonotype was counted a few times. The V and J genes are TRBV7-9 and TRBJ2-7; TRBD1 aligns across 8 bases. This CDR3 has 17 amino acids. Germline CDR1 and CDR2: SEHNR and FQNEAQ (reference sequence). Germline trimming cut 5 bases from V and 2 bases from J; bases unmatched to any gene: 14. The DNA of the CDR3 is TGTGCCAGCAGCGACGGACAGGGAGGCCCTTTGACCTACGAGCAGTACTTC. Its translation: CASSDGQGGPLTYEQYF.

As to this clonotype: A much larger clone differs from this one at a single base, so this may be a read error. The chain recombines TRBV12-3 or TRBV12-4 with TRBJ2-1; the D gene is possibly TRBD2 (5 bases). The CDR3 totals 14 residues. CDR3 nucleotides: TGTGCCAGTGAGGGTGGGGTGTCCTTCAATGAGCAGTTCTTC. Translated, it gives CASEGGVSFNEQFF.

This clonotype was found many times. This chain joins TRBV9 and TRBJ2-1, with TRBD2 identical over 10 bases. This CDR3 region has 15 residues. From germline, CDR1 is SGDLS and CDR2 YYNGEE. V dropped 3 bases and J dropped 8; count of bases not matched to a gene: 8. In DNA form, the CDR3 reads TGTGCCAGCAGCGCAAGCGGGGGGGCCGCGGATGAGCAGTTCTTC. Translating it yields CASSASGGAADEQFF.

The gene calls are TRBV13 and TRBJ2-6; TRBD1 might be the D (6 bases). Trimming cost V 5 bases and J 2 bases, with 7 bases left between them. From germline, CDR1 is PRHDT and CDR2 FYEKMQ (reference sequence). CDR3 length: 14 residues. The CDR3 protein is CASSQGTGANVLTF. CDR3 DNA: TGTGCCAGCAGCCAGGGGACTGGGGCCAACGTCCTGACTTTC.

The rearrangement joins TRBV20-1 to TRBJ2-3; D call uncertain. The germline V gene encodes CDR1 DFQATT and CDR2 SNEGSKA (reference sequence). V gave up 1 base and J gave up 0 bases, with 11 bases separating them. The CDR3 loop spans 15 amino acids. The CDR3 is CSARGTYPSTDTQYF. CDR3 in DNA: TGCAGTGCTAGAGGCACCTATCCGAGCACAGATACGCAGTATTTT.

This chain joins TRBV7-6 and TRBJ2-3; no reliable D call. The CDR3 has 18 residues. V gave up 0 bases and J gave up 4 bases, with 20 bases separating them. CDR1 is SGHVS and CDR2 is FNYEAQ in the germline V gene. Written as DNA, the CDR3 is TGTGCCAGCAGCTTAGCAATGTACGGCGGATTCCCACCAGATACGCAGTATTTT. It specifies CASSLAMYGGFPPDTQYF.

The CDR3 nucleotides read TGTGCCACCAGATCCCCAGGCAGCAATGAGCAGTTCTTC. Protein: CATRSPGSNEQFF. V gene TRBV24-1 combines with J gene TRBJ2-1; no clear D gene. The V gene's germline CDR1 is KGHDR and CDR2 SFDVKD. This CDR3 comprises 13 residues. Trimming shortened V by 7 bases and J by 6 bases, and 12 bases separated the two germline ends.